This TCR beta chain comes out of a study of T cells after yellow fever vaccination. The overall study: It was SMART-Seq v4 Ultra Low Input that prepared the fractions with low cell numbers.

Broader study findings: The booster saw the reappearance of most primary-vaccination clones (roughly 97% CD4, 80% to 90% CD8).

TCRdb re-derived calls from the 5' RACE reads in MiXCR, one entry per CDR3 protein. This table holds 25,000 or so distinct CDR3 sequences, 4.5% found once. CDR1 and CDR2 (germline): SGHTA, FQGNSA. This CDR3 spans 13 amino acids. As for this clonotype: A much larger clone lies one base from this, so it may be a read error.

The V and J genes are TRBV7-2 and TRBJ1-1; 7 positions match TRBD1. Sequencing was performed on PBMCs, either bulk or a sorted T-cell subset (CD4+, CD8+, memory, or dextramer-sorted; not recorded which), taken on the day of the yellow fever booster vaccination. This TCR derives from a man aged 18-30 years who received the YFV17D yellow fever vaccine. In nucleotides, the CDR3 is TGTGCCAGCAGCCGAAACAGGGGTACTGAAGCTCTCTTT. Amino acid sequence: CASSRNRGTEALF.